These 28 T cell receptor beta chains were all obtained from the same sample, sequenced in a study of radiation and T cells in renal cell carcinoma (dated by TCRdb to the early 2020s). Library preparation employed the immunoSEQ multiplex PCR assay. As stored in TCRdb, this immuneACCESS dataset retains in-frame rearrangements with V and J assigned. A fraction of the clones does not appear; measured against another copy, unresolved V genes explain less than half of the discrepancy, and the remainder lacks a known reason. The sample table shows 100,000 to 150,000 clones, and roughly four fifths are seen once. Under 2.5% of the sample goes to the ten largest clones. Sample time point, as interpreted from the label and publication: blood 2 weeks post-SBRT. Read against the paper, the sample's treatment or condition label means: 15 Gy SBRT to primary tumor, nephrectomy 4 weeks later. The sample here was blood, taken from a patient whose treatment included radiotherapy and nephrectomy. Receptors were obtained from a woman in her sixties with renal cell carcinoma.

The gene calls are TRBV15 and TRBJ1-2, with no clear D. Between the trimmed V and J ends, which lost 0 bases and 5 bases, there was a span of 4 bases. Germline CDR1 reads LNHNV; CDR2 reads YYDKDF (reference sequence). This CDR3 comprises 12 residues. The CDR3 region is CATSRDRYGYTF. The CDR3 coding sequence is TGTGCCACCAGCAGAGATCGATATGGCTACACCTTC.

The chain has TRBV7-9 and TRBJ2-5, with 11 bases that match TRBD1. V trimming: 5 bases; J trimming: 4 bases; junction bases outside the gene matches: 3. Germline lookup yields CDR1 SEHNR and CDR2 FQNEAQ (reference sequence). CDR3 length equals 14 residues. The CDR3 sequence: CASSPGQGVETQYF. CDR3 sequence (DNA): TGTGCCAGCAGCCCGGGACAGGGGGTAGAGACCCAGTACTTC. Together with reference TRBV7-9 and TRBJ2-5, the CDR3 gives the full variable domain: DTGVSQNPRHKITKRGQNVTFRCDPISEHNRLYWYRQTLGQGPEFLTYFQNEAQLEKSRLLSDRFSAERPKGSFSTLEIQRTEQGDSAMYLCASSPGQGVETQYFGPGTRLLVL.

V and J are TRBV2 and TRBJ2-3, with D possibly TRBD2 on 6 matching bases. The germline V and J ends were trimmed by 1 base and 6 bases, with 8 bases remaining between them. The CDR3 totals 13 residues. CDR1 SNHLY and CDR2 FYNNEI come from the germline V gene. CDR3: CASSEGRVDTQYF. CDR3 nucleotides: TGTGCCAGCAGTGAAGGGAGGGTGGATACGCAGTATTTT.

The rearrangement joins TRBV29-1 to TRBJ2-7; D call uncertain. The CDR3 spans 14 residues. Germline V gene data show CDR1 as SQVTM and CDR2 as ANQGSEA. Deletions cut 0 bases from V and 2 bases from J, with 11 bases between. In nucleotides, the CDR3 is TGCAGCGTTGAAGACCCCAACGGTCCCTACGAGCAGTACTTC. Its protein product is CSVEDPNGPYEQYF.

The V and J genes are TRBV7-2 and TRBJ2-3; weak D call: TRBD2 (6 bases). The CDR3 contains 17 residues. Germline CDR1 reads SGHTA; CDR2 reads FQGNSA. Trimming removed 2 bases at V and 1 base at J, with 16 bases between. The CDR3 DNA reads TGTGCCAGCAGCTTAAACGGGGGACGGCCTGGCACAGATACGCAGTATTTT. Its translation is CASSLNGGRPGTDTQYF. The whole variable domain, remainder taken from reference TRBV7-2 and TRBJ2-3, is GAGVSQSPSNKVTEKGKDVELRCDPISGHTALYWYRQSLGQGLEFLIYFQGNSAPDKSGLPSDRFSAERTGGSVSTLTIQRTQQEDSAVYLCASSLNGGRPGTDTQYFGPGTRLTVL.

The chain is built from TRBV7-3 and TRBJ2-3; 9 bases match TRBD2. CDR1 and CDR2 (germline): SGHTA, FQGTGA. The length of the CDR3 is 19 residues. Trimming took 2 bases from V and 3 from J; bases not matched to a gene: 15. In DNA form, the CDR3 reads TGTGCCAGCAGCTTACTTAGCGGGAGTTGGGGGAGGCGGACAGATACGCAGTATTTT. It translates to CASSLLSGSWGRRTDTQYF.

This chain links TRBV18 with TRBJ1-6, with D possibly TRBD1 on 5 matching bases. Per germline, CDR1 KGHSH and CDR2 LQKENI. The CDR3 sequence is 16 residues long. The germline V and J ends were trimmed by 4 bases and 3 bases, with 13 bases remaining between them. CDR3 sequence: CASSHSDSNYNSPLHF. The CDR3 nucleotides read TGTGCCAGCTCACATAGCGACAGCAACTATAATTCACCCCTCCACTTT.

J is TRBJ2-1 and V is TRBV28; no clear D gene. Germline assignment: CDR1 MDHEN and CDR2 SYDVKM. V lost 4 bases and J 1 base, leaving 11 bases between the germline ends. The CDR3 spans 15 residues. The CDR3 nucleotides read TGTGCCAGCAGTTCTATGGATGGTTCCTACAATGAGCAGTTCTTC. Its translation: CASSSMDGSYNEQFF.

The chain couples TRBV5-6 to TRBJ2-1; D is perhaps TRBD2 (6 bases). The CDR3 is 14 amino acids. Germline CDR1 and CDR2: SGHDT and YYEEEE. Deletions cut 2 bases from V and 9 bases from J, with 15 bases between. For the CDR3, the DNA is TGTGCCAGCAGCTTTCTGTCTAGCGTCAGTGAGCAGTTCTTC. Its protein is CASSFLSSVSEQFF.

The chain combines TRBV11-3 with TRBJ2-7, with 8 nucleotides matching TRBD1. The CDR3 extends over 17 amino acids. Germline V gives CDR1 SGHNT, CDR2 YENEEA. V was clipped by 1 base and J by 2 bases; unmatched bases: 10. The CDR3 sequence: CASSLVHKQGATYEQYF. CDR3 in DNA: TGTGCCAGCAGCTTAGTCCATAAGCAGGGGGCAACCTACGAGCAGTACTTC. The variable domain in full, completed from reference TRBV11-3 and TRBJ2-7, reads EAGVVQSPRYKIIEKKQPVAFWCNPISGHNTLYWYLQNLGQGPELLIRYENEEAVDDSQLPKDRFSAERLKGVDSTLKIQPAELGDSAVYLCASSLVHKQGATYEQYFGPGTRLTVT.

This chain links TRBV5-5 with TRBJ1-2; TRBD1 agrees at 8 bases. Germline CDR1 SGHKS, CDR2 YYEKEE (reference sequence). The CDR3 runs 14 residues. V lost 3 bases and J lost 6; bases outside the gene matches: 7. This CDR3 is CASSSPGGGDGYTF. As DNA, the CDR3 is TGTGCCAGCAGCTCACCAGGGGGCGGGGATGGCTACACCTTC.

The chain employs TRBV19 and TRBJ2-2, with D hard to call. V lost 7 bases and J lost 0, with 9 bases in between. Germline-derived CDR1 and CDR2 are LNHDA and SQIVND (reference sequence). This CDR3 is built from 14 residues. The CDR3 coding sequence is TGTGCCAGTATACGGACCACGAACACCGGGGAGCTGTTTTTT. It translates to CASIRTTNTGELFF.

Sample share makes this clone medium-sized. The sample holds other DNA sequences that translate to the same CDR3. The chain employs TRBV14 and TRBJ2-7; 7 bases line up with TRBD1. V shed 8 bases, J shed 2 bases, and the junction held 6 bases outside the gene matches. The CDR3 has 13 residues. The germline gives CDR1 SGHDN, CDR2 FVKESK. This chain's CDR3 is CASSSGQTYEQYF. CDR3 in DNA: TGTGCCAGCTCCTCGGGACAGACCTACGAGCAGTACTTC.

The chain couples TRBV7-2 to TRBJ1-1; 7 positions match TRBD1. After removal of 5 bases from V and 6 bases from J, the junction contained 9 bases not matched to a gene. Germline CDR1 reads SGHTA; CDR2 reads FQGNSA. The CDR3 consists of 14 residues. This CDR3 is CASSARVGGPEAFF. CDR3 DNA sequence: TGTGCCAGCAGCGCCAGAGTAGGGGGCCCTGAAGCTTTCTTT.

This chain uses TRBV7-2 with TRBJ2-2; D remains unclear. The V end lost 1 base, the J end lost 4 bases, and 7 bases lay between the germline ends. The CDR3 extends over 14 amino acids. Germline lookup yields CDR1 SGHTA and CDR2 FQGNSA. In nucleotides, the CDR3 is TGTGCCAGCAGCTTAGGACCTCTCACCGGGGAGCTGTTTTTT. Its translation: CASSLGPLTGELFF.

With respect to this clone: Relative to the germline gene, one junction end is altered; a read error may explain this. V and J are TRBV10-1 and TRBJ2-7, with D possibly TRBD2 on 6 matching bases. Looked up from germline, CDR1 is WNHNN and CDR2 is SYGVQD (reference sequence). The length of the CDR3 is 14 residues. The CDR3 loop is CALRTGTPSCEQYF. The CDR3 nucleotides are TGCGCCTTACGAACCGGGACTCCCTCCTGCGAGCAGTACTTC.

The CDR3 nucleotides read TGTGCCAGCAGCTTATACGTACAGGGGAATTCACCCCTCCACTTT. Translating gives CASSLYVQGNSPLHF. The chain links TRBV11-2 to TRBJ1-6, with 7 bases lining up with TRBD1. Per germline, CDR1 SGHAT and CDR2 FQNNGV. The J segment lost 7 bases and the V segment lost 2 bases, leaving 5 bases of the junction unmatched. This CDR3 has 15 amino acids. Looking up the rest from reference TRBV11-2 and TRBJ1-6 gives the full variable domain: EAGVAQSPRYKIIEKRQSVAFWCNPISGHATLYWYQQILGQGPKLLIQFQNNGVVDDSQLPKDRFSAERLKGVDSTLKIQPAKLEDSAVYLCASSLYVQGNSPLHFGNGTRLTVT.

This chain links TRBV25-1 with TRBJ2-5; a possible D gene is TRBD1 (5 bases). CDR3 length: 14 residues. V lost 1 base and J lost 3, with 9 bases in between. Germline CDR1 and CDR2: MGHDK and SYGVNS. CDR3: CASSEWGREETQYF. The CDR3 region has the DNA TGTGCCAGCAGTGAATGGGGCAGGGAAGAGACCCAGTACTTC.

This sequence joins TRBV5-1 and TRBJ1-4; weak D call: TRBD1 (5 bases). Trimming pared 1 base from V and 7 bases from J, leaving 17 bases between. The CDR3 runs to 16 residues. CDR1 and CDR2 from the germline V gene are SGHRS and YFSETQ. The CDR3 sequence is CASSLNGRVIGEKLFF. The CDR3 DNA sequence: TGCGCCAGCAGCTTGAACGGCAGGGTTATAGGTGAAAAACTGTTTTTT.

This clone was seen a single time. The V gene is TRBV7-2, the J gene TRBJ2-7; D might be TRBD1 (8 bases). The CDR3 is 17 residues long. Germline CDR1 SGHTA, CDR2 FQGNSA. V lost 5 bases to trimming and J lost 2 bases, with 22 bases between them. CDR3 protein: CASSRDRGGVRTYEQYF. The DNA for the CDR3 is TGTGCCAGCAGCCGCGACAGGGGAGGGGTAAGGACCTACGAGCAGTACTTC. Full variable domain (rest looked up from reference TRBV7-2 and TRBJ2-7): GAGVSQSPSNKVTEKGKDVELRCDPISGHTALYWYRQSLGQGLEFLIYFQGNSAPDKSGLPSDRFSAERTGGSVSTLTIQRTQQEDSAVYLCASSRDRGGVRTYEQYFGPGTRLTVT.

DNA for the CDR3: TGTGCCAGCAGATCCAGCTGGAGGGGCTACAATGAGCAGTTCTTC. It yields the protein CASRSSWRGYNEQFF. V gene TRBV6-1 combines with J gene TRBJ2-1, with D perhaps matching TRBD2 (6 bases). V was cut by 6 bases and J by 3 bases, with 15 bases left in between. The CDR3 is 15 amino acids. Germline V lookup: CDR1 MNHNS, CDR2 SASEGT.

The chain has TRBV27 and TRBJ1-3, with a possible D match to TRBD1 (6 bases). The CDR3 loop spans 13 amino acids. Per germline, CDR1 MNHEY and CDR2 SMNVEV (reference sequence). Trimming removed 7 bases at V and 0 bases at J, with 7 bases between. The CDR3 reads CASMDSSGNTIYF. DNA for the CDR3: TGTGCCAGCATGGACAGCTCTGGAAACACCATATATTTT.

This chain connects TRBV6-6 to TRBJ1-4; no definite D call. V gave up 0 bases and J gave up 3 bases, with 2 bases separating them. The CDR3 has 13 residues. Per germline, CDR1 MNHNY and CDR2 SVGAGI (reference sequence). This CDR3 is CASSYSSNEKLFF. CDR3 coding DNA: TGTGCCAGCAGTTACTCTTCTAATGAAAAACTGTTTTTT.

This clone was picked up one time. CDR3 sequence reads: CASRGEGRTDTQYF. The CDR3 bases are TGTGCCAGCAGGGGTGAGGGGCGCACAGATACGCAGTATTTT. The V call is TRBV5-4, the J call TRBJ2-3; D might be TRBD1 or TRBD2, each matching 5 bases. V gave up 5 bases and J gave up 1 base, with 11 bases separating them. Germline CDR1 SGHNT, CDR2 YYREEE (reference sequence). CDR3 length equals 14 residues.

The chain combines TRBV7-3 with TRBJ2-3; D remains ambiguous. The CDR3 sequence is 14 residues long. The germline CDR1 and CDR2 sequences are SGHTA and FQGTGA. V lost 1 base, J lost 7 bases, and 12 bases lay in between. CDR3 protein: CASSLNSADHTQYF. CDR3 nucleotides: TGTGCCAGCAGCTTAAATTCCGCCGATCATACGCAGTATTTT. The full variable domain, completed using reference TRBV7-3 and TRBJ2-3, is GAGVSQTPSNKVTEKGKYVELRCDPISGHTALYWYRQSLGQGPEFLIYFQGTGAADDSGLPNDRFFAVRPEGSVSTLKIQRTERGDSAVYLCASSLNSADHTQYFGPGTRLTVL.

The CDR3 bases are TGCGCCAGCAGCCAAGATCCAGGACAGAACACTGAAGCTTTCTTT. Its translation: CASSQDPGQNTEAFF. The chain recombines TRBV4-3 with TRBJ1-1; D possibly corresponds to TRBD1 (5 bases). The CDR3 has 15 residues. With 0 bases removed from V and 1 base from J, the gap between germline ends came to 9 bases. Germline V lookup: CDR1 LGHNA, CDR2 YSLEER.

This clone was seen only once. The chain links TRBV19 to TRBJ2-1, with TRBD1 identical over 8 bases. Trimming cost V 5 bases and J 5 bases; bases outside gene matches: 8. From germline, CDR1 is LNHDA and CDR2 SQIVND (reference sequence). The CDR3 runs to 15 residues. DNA of the CDR3: TGTGCCAGTAGTTCTCGACAGGGGAAGGACAATGAGCAGTTCTTC. Protein sequence: CASSSRQGKDNEQFF.

J is TRBJ1-1 and V is TRBV6-5, with D perhaps matching TRBD1 (6 bases). The CDR3 extends over 14 amino acids. The V gene lost 5 bases and the J gene lost 4 bases, with 14 bases spanning the gap. Germline CDR1 reads MNHEY; CDR2 reads SVGAGI. CDR3 amino acids: CASSRTRGSTEAFF. DNA for the CDR3: TGTGCCAGCAGTCGGACAAGGGGGAGCACTGAAGCTTTCTTT.